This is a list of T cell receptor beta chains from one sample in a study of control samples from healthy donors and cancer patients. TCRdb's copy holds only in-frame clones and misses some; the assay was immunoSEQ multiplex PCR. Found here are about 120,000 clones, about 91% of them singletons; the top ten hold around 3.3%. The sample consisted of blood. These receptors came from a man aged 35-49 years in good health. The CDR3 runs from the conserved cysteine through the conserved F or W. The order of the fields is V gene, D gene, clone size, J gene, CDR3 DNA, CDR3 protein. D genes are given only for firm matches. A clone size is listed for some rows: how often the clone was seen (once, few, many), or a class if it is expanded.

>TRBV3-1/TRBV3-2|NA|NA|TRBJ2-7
TGTGCCAGCAGCCAAGATGGGGAAACCTACGAGCAGTACTTC
CASSQDGETYEQYF
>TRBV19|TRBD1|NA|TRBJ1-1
TGTGCCAGTAGTATTTGGGACAGGGGTGAAGCTTTCTTT
CASSIWDRGEAFF
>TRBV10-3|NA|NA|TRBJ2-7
TGTGCCGCGCGAGGATCTAACGACGAGCAGTACTTC
CAARGSNDEQYF
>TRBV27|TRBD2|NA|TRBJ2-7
TGTGCCAGCAGGGGACTATTCGGGCGCCTAAGGACCGAGCAGTACTTC
CASRGLFGRLRTEQYF
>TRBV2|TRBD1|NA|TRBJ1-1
TGTGCCAGCAGCTTCCGGGACAGGAGTGAAGCTTTCTTT
CASSFRDRSEAFF
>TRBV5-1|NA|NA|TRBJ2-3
TGCGCCAGCAGCTCAGGCCAGCCCGGGAGCACAGATACGCAGTATTTT
CASSSGQPGSTDTQYF
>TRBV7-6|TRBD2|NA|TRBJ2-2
TGTGCCAGCAGCTTAGAACCACCGAGGGGTAGCGGGGGGTCGAACACCGGGGAGCTGTTTTTT
CASSLEPPRGSGGSNTGELFF
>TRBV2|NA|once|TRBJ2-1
TGTGCCAGCAGTGGAGGGGTGGTCCCAAATGAGCAGTTCTTC
CASSGGVVPNEQFF
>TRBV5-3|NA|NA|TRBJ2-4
TGTGCCAGATTCTTTTCCATGGGCTCTGCCAAAAACATTCAGTACTTC
CARFFSMGSAKNIQYF
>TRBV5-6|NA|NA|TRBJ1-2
TGTGCCAGCACCCTAATATCTCGGGACACTAACTATGGCTACACCTTC
CASTLISRDTNYGYTF
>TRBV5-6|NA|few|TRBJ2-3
TGTGCCAGCAGCACCCCCGGCGGCCACACAGATACGCAGTATTTT
CASSTPGGHTDTQYF
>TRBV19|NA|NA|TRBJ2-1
TGTGCCAGTAATGTAGCGACTCGTTACAATGAGCAGTTCTTC
CASNVATRYNEQFF
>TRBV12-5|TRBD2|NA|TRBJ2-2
TGTGCTAGTGGCCCCGGGGAGCGGGGGTTCACCGGGGAGCTGTTTTTT
CASGPGERGFTGELFF
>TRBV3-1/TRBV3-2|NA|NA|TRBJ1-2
TGTGCCAGCAGCCAAGTTGCTTTAGGGGATAGGGGCTACACCTTC
CASSQVALGDRGYTF
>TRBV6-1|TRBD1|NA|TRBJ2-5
TGTGCCAGCAGTGAAGCGCAGGGGGTCCAAGAGACCCAGTACTTC
CASSEAQGVQETQYF
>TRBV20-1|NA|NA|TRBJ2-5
TGCAGTGCTAGTTCAACCCAAGAGACCCAGTACTTC
CSASSTQETQYF
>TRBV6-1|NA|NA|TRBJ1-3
TGTGCCAGCAGTGAGGCAGGAAACACCATATATTTT
CASSEAGNTIYF
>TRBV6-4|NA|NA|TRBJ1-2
TGTGCCAGAATTCAAAGGGGGTCTTGTAACTATGGCTACACCTTC
CARIQRGSCNYGYTF
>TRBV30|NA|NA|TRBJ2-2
TGTGCCTGGAGTTTCAGCAACACCGGGGAGCTGTTTTTT
CAWSFSNTGELFF
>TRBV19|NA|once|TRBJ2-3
TGTGCCAGTAGTCTTAGCAGGGGGGGTACAGATACGCAGTATTTT
CASSLSRGGTDTQYF
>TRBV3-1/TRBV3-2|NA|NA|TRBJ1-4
TGTGCCAGCAGCGTCGACACTATGGGATCTAATGAAAAACTGTTTTTT
CASSVDTMGSNEKLFF
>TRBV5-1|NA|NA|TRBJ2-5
TGCGCCAGCAGCTCAAACCCAAGTGGGAAGAAGACCCAGTACTTC
CASSSNPSGKKTQYF
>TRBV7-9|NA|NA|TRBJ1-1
TGTGCCAGCAGCCGGGACGCTAACACTGAAGCTTTCTTT
CASSRDANTEAFF
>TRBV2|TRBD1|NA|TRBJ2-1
TGTGCCAGCAGCCCGGACAGGGGTCAGGATGAGCAGTTCTTC
CASSPDRGQDEQFF
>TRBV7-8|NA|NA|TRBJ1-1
TGTGCCAGCAGCTTACGGACTAAGGGGTTCACTGAAGCTTTCTTT
CASSLRTKGFTEAFF
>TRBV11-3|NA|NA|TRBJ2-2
TGTGCCAGCAGCCACGTAGGAGGGGACGACACCGGGGAGCTGTTTTTT
CASSHVGGDDTGELFF
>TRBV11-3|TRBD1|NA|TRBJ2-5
TGTGCCAGCAGCTTAGGCTCGGACAGGGTTGGGCGAGAGACCCAGTACTTC
CASSLGSDRVGRETQYF
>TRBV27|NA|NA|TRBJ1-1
TGTGCCAGCAGTTACTCGGGACTGACCCCTGAAGCTTTCTTT
CASSYSGLTPEAFF
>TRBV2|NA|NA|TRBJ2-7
TGTGCCAGCAAGCCCCTACGAAAACCCTACGAGCAGTACTTC
CASKPLRKPYEQYF
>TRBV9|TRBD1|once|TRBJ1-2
TGTGCCAGCAGCACACAGGGGGGTGGCTACACCTTC
CASSTQGGGYTF
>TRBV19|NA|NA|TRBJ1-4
TGTGCCAGTAGAACTAATACGAGGGCGGCTAATGAAAAACTGTTTTTT
CASRTNTRAANEKLFF
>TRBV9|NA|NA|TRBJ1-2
TGTGCCAGCAGCTTTTTTCCCTGGTTCTTAGGCTACACCTTC
CASSFFPWFLGYTF
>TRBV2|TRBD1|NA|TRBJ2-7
TGTGCCAGCAGTGACTACAGGGGGAACTACGAGCAGTACTTC
CASSDYRGNYEQYF
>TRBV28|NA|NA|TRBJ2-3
TGTGCCAGCAGTCACTCTCAGGGGACAGATACGCAGTATTTT
CASSHSQGTDTQYF
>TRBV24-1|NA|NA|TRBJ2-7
TGTGCCACCGTACGTGGGTCCCATCTCGAGCAGTACTTC
CATVRGSHLEQYF
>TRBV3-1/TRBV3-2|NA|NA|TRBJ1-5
TGTGCCAGCAGCCAAGGATTTTTTGGCAATCAGCCCCAGCATTTT
CASSQGFFGNQPQHF
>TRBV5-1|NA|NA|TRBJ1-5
TGCGCCAGCAGCCTAGGAGCGTATAGCAATCAGCCCCAGCATTTT
CASSLGAYSNQPQHF
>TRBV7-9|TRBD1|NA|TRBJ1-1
TGTGCCAGCAGTTACACAGGGGTTCGGAACACTGAAGCTTTCTTT
CASSYTGVRNTEAFF
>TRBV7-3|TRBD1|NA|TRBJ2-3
TGTGCCAGCAGCTTAACTGTAGGACAGGGTGGGACAGATACGCAGTATTTT
CASSLTVGQGGTDTQYF
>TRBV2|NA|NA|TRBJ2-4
TGTGCCAGCAGTGAGGCTGTTGGCAAAAACATTCAGTACTTC
CASSEAVGKNIQYF
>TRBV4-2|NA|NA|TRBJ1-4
TGTGCCAGCAGCCAACAACGGGATAATGAAAAACTGTTTTTT
CASSQQRDNEKLFF
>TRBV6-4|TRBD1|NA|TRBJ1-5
TGTGCCAGCAGTTCCATATGGGGACAGGGGGTTTCGTTGCGCAATCAGCCCCAGCATTTT
CASSSIWGQGVSLRNQPQHF
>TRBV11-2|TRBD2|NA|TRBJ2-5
TGTGCCAGCAGCTCGGGACTAGCAACGACCCAGTACTTC
CASSSGLATTQYF
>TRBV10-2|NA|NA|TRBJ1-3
TGCGCCAGCAGTGAGCGAGGGCTCCCCCGAAACACCATATATTTT
CASSERGLPRNTIYF
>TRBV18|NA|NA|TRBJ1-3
TGTGCCAGCTCACCGGGGGACTCTGGAAACACCATATATTTT
CASSPGDSGNTIYF
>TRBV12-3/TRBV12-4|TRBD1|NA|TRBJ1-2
TGTGCCAGCAGCAGATCCAGGGGGTATGGCTACACCTTC
CASSRSRGYGYTF
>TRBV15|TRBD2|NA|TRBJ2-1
TGTGCCACCAAAACTAGCGGGGGGGCCTATGAGCAGTTCTTC
CATKTSGGAYEQFF
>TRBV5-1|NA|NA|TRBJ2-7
TGCGCCAGCAGCTCCAACTACGAGCAGTACTTC
CASSSNYEQYF
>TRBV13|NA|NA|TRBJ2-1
TGTGCCAGCAGTCTCGAAGGGGGCTACAATGAGCAGTTCTTC
CASSLEGGYNEQFF
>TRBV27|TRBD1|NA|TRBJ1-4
TGTGCCAGCCGGCGAGGGGACAGGACTAATGAAAAACTGTTTTTT
CASRRGDRTNEKLFF
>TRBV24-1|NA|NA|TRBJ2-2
TGTGCCACCAGTAAAGGGCGTGACACCGGGGAGCTGTTTTTT
CATSKGRDTGELFF
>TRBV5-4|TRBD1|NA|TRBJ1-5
TGTGCCAGCACCACGACAGGGCGTCGTCAGCCCCAGCATTTT
CASTTTGRRQPQHF
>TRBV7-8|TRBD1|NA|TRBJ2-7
TGTGCCAGCAGCTCCCACCTTTCCGGGACAGGGGGCCACTACGAGCAGTACTTC
CASSSHLSGTGGHYEQYF
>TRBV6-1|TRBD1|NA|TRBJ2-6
TGTGCCAGCAGTGAAGCTGTAGGGACAGGGGGATCTGGGGCCAACGTCCTGACTTTC
CASSEAVGTGGSGANVLTF